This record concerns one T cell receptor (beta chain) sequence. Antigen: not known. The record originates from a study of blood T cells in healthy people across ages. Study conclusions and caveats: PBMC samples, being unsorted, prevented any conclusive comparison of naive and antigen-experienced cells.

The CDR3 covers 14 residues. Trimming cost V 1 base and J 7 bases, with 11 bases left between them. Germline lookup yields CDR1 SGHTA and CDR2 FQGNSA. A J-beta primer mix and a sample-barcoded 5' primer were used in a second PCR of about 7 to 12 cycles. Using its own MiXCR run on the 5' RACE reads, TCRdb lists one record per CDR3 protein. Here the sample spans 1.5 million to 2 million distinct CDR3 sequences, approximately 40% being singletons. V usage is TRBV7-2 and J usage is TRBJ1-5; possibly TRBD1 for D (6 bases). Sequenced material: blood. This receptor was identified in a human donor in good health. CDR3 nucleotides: TGTGCCAGCAGCTTAGGTGGGGGGGCCCAGCCCCAGCATTTT. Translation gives CASSLGGGAQPQHF.